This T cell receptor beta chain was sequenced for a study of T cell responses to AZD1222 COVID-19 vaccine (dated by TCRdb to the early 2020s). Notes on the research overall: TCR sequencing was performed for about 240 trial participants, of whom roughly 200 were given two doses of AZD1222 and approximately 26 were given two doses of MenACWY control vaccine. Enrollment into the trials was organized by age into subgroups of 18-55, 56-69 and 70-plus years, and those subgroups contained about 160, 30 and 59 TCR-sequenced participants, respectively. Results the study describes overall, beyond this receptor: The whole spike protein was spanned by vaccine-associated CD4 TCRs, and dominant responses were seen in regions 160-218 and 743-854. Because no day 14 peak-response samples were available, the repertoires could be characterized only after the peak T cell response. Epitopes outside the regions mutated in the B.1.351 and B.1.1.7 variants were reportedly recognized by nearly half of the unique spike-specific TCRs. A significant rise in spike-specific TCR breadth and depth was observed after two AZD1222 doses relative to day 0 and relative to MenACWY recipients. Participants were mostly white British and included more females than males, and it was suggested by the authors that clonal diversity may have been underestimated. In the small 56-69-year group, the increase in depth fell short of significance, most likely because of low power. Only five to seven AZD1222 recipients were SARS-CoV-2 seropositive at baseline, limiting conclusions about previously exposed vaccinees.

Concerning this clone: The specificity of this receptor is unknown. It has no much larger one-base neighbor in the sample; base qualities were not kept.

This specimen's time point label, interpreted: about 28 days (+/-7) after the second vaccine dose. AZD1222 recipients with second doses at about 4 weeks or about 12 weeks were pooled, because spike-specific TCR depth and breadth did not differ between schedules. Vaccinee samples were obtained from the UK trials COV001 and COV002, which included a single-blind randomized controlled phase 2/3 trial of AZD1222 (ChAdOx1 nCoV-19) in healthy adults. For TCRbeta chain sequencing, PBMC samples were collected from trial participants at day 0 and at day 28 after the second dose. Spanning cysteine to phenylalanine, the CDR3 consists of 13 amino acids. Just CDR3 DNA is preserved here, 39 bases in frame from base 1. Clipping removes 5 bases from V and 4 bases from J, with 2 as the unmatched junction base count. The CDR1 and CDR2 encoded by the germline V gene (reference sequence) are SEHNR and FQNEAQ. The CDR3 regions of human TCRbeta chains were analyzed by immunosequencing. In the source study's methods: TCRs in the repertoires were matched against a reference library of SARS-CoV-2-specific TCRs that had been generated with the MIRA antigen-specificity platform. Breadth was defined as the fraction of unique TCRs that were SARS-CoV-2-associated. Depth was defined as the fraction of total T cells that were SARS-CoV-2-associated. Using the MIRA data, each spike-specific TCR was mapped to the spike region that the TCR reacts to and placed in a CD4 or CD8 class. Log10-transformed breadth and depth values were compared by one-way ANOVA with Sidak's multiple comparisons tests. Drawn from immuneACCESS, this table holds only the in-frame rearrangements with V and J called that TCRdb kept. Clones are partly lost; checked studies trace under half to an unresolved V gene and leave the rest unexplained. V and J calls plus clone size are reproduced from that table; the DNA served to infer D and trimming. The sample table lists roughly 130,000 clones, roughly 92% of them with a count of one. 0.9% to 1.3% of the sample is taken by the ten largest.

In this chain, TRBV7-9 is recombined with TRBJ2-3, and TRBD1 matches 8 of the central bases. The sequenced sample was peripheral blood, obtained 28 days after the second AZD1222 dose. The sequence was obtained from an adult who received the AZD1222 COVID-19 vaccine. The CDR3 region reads CASSGQGPDTQYF. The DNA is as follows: TGTGCCAGCAGCGGACAGGGACCAGATACGCAGTATTTT.